This T cell receptor (beta chain) appears in the sequencing data of a study of T cell repertoires in cytomegalovirus infection. The wider study: In public TCR beta signatures, there were indications of both CMV infection and matching HLA type. General observations from the study: Summed frequency of shared TCR beta families picked out CMV carriers who also had the relevant HLA. HLA-C-restricted CMV clonotypes gave the most frequent clonotype in two of eight donors.

Germline assignment: CDR1 SGHTA and CDR2 FQGNSA. The CDR3 is made up of 15 amino acids. V was cut by 1 base and J by 3 bases, with 10 bases left in between. TCRdb re-analysed the reads in MiXCR, keeping a single row per CDR3 protein. This sample yields around 70,000 distinct CDR3 sequences, of which 3.5% to 4% are seen a single time; about 22% belongs to the top ten. There are many counts of this clonotype. The antigen is unknown. The sample consisted of PBMCs. The V and J genes are TRBV7-2 and TRBJ1-5, with D unresolved. The clonotype was recovered from a human donor in good health (CMV status not recorded). Some clones in this sample may be carry-over from other donors' samples. Here the CDR3 DNA reads TGTGCCAGCAGCTTAGTCGGATTCCCCAATCAGCCCCAGCATTTT. It yields the protein CASSLVGFPNQPQHF.